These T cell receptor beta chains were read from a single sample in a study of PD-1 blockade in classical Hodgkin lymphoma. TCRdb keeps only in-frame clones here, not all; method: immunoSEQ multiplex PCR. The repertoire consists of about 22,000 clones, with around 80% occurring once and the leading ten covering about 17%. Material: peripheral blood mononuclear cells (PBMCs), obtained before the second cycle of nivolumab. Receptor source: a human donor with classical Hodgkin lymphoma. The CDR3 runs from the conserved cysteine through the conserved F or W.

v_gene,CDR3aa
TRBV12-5,CASGLGPGTEAFF
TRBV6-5,CASRSTGGAGNTIYF
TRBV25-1,CASSDPTGGLNEQFF
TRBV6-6,CASTGISAQYF
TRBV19,CASSIVRGETQYF
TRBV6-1,CASSERAGALSNQPQHF
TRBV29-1,CSVGLAVTGELFF
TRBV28,CASSLHPLAAYNEQFF
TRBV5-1,CASSPLTGEETQYF
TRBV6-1,CASRNRVGGTGELFF
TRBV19,CASSTRGSLAGWETQYF
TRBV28,CASKAYGNTGELFF
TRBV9,CASSATSDSYEQYF
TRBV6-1,CASSPPGQESRQYF
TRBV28,CASSLDGRVTQYF
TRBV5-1,CASSLGPAGKLFF
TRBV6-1,CAGRVSGGDTQYF
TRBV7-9,CASSSPSNEQFF
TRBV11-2,CASSSDPSGANVLTF
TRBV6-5,CASRPREGGLETQYF
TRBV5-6,CASSFQAYEQYF
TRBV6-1,CASSTRTGIVYGYTF
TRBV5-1,CASSPQGKGNNEQFF
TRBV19,CASSWRAPPYNEQFF
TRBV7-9,CASSLNSGISYNEQFF
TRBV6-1,CASSGRGALNTEAFF
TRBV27,CASSLISETQYF
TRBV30,CAWNDKKGQGANTGELFF
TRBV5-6,CASSLTGETNEKLFF
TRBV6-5,CASSNSGGRIRNEQFF
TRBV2,CASTRAPRIEQYF
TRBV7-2,CASSLGPENGNQPQHF
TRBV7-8,CASSLEPGRAFF
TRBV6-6,CASSRTPGRPQHF
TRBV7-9,CASSQQRYQETQYF
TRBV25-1,CASSPLAGDTQYF
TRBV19,CASSIRTGAGTGELFF
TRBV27,CASSVQGSYEQYF
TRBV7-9,CASSLALGTSGRDTGELFF
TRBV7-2,CASSSPGGYNEQFF
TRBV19,CASSIGLATDTQYF
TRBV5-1,CAPPRGPYGYTF